Listed here are 25 T cell receptor beta chains from one sample, sequenced in a study of immune heterogeneity within non-small cell lung tumors. Amplification of the TCR beta CDR3 was achieved through multiplex PCR with 32 V and 13 J primers. TCRdb called the multiplex PCR reads again in MiXCR, with one record for every CDR3 protein. The sample has 8,500 to 10,000 distinct CDR3 sequences, 31% seen once. The template consisted of bulk tumor genomic DNA, with 600 ng used per sample. The authors collected several far-apart biopsies from each primary tumor during surgery. These patients got curative surgery after being newly diagnosed with untreated non-small cell lung cancer. The sample comprised lung tumor tissue. The receptors shown here come from a man aged 55 to 69 with non-small cell lung cancer.

This clonotype ranks as medium-sized. This sequence joins TRBV7-8 and TRBJ2-7, with 11 bases matching TRBD1. CDR3 length equals 13 residues. The germline CDR1 and CDR2 sequences are SGHVS and FQNEAQ. The junction had 6 bases not matched to a gene; V was cut back by 8 bases and J by 6 bases. This chain's CDR3 is CASEGQGGLEQYF. The DNA of the CDR3 is TGTGCCAGCGAGGGACAGGGGGGTCTCGAGCAGTACTTC.

The sample holds a few counts of this clonotype. This chain links TRBV4-3 with TRBJ2-1; maybe TRBD2 (6 bases). The CDR3 runs 17 residues. Trimming pared 3 bases from V and 4 bases from J, leaving 19 bases between. In germline, CDR1 is LGHNA, CDR2 YSLEER. The CDR3 DNA reads TGCGCCAGCAGCCAGGAAAGGGTATTGGGACTTTACAATGAGCAGTTCTTC. It is translated as CASSQERVLGLYNEQFF.

The rearrangement links TRBV7-2 to TRBJ2-3; a weak D match, TRBD2 (5 bases). V dropped 5 bases and J dropped 0 bases, with 9 bases sitting between them. Germline CDR1 SGHTA, CDR2 FQGNSA. The CDR3 contains 14 residues. CDR3: CASSQTTSTDTQYF. CDR3 nucleotides: TGTGCCAGCAGCCAGACTACTAGCACAGATACGCAGTATTTT.

The chain is built from TRBV9 and TRBJ1-2, with D hard to call. The CDR3 is made up of 13 amino acids. V was pared by 0 bases and J by 3 bases, with 6 bases between. The germline CDR1 and CDR2 sequences are SGDLS and YYNGEE. As DNA, the CDR3 is TGTGCCAGCAGCGTAGGGGAGGACTATGGCTACACCTTC. It is translated as CASSVGEDYGYTF.

The rearrangement links TRBV19 to TRBJ1-3; unclear D gene. Germline V gene lookup returns CDR1 LNHDA and CDR2 SQIVND (reference sequence). This CDR3 comprises 12 residues. V lost 4 bases, J lost 7 bases, and 8 bases lay in between. The CDR3 protein is CASSTPMNTIYF. The CDR3 coding sequence is TGTGCCAGTAGTACCCCCATGAACACCATATATTTT. Based on the CDR3 plus reference TRBV19 and TRBJ1-3, the full variable domain is DGGITQSPKYLFRKEGQNVTLSCEQNLNHDAMYWYRQDPGQGLRLIYYSQIVNDFQKGDIAEGYSVSREKKESFPLTVTSAQKNPTAFYLCASSTPMNTIYFGEGSWLTVV.

This clonotype was detected ten times or more. This sequence joins TRBV7-2 and TRBJ2-1, with a possible D match to TRBD2 (5 bases). Per germline, CDR1 SGHTA and CDR2 FQGNSA. The CDR3 is 15 amino acids. V was trimmed by 1 base and J by 3 bases, leaving 10 bases between them. The CDR3 DNA is TGTGCCAGCAGCTTAGAGATTGGGAGCTACAATGAGCAGTTCTTC. Amino acid sequence: CASSLEIGSYNEQFF.

This clonotype was recorded at least ten times. The chain combines TRBV4-1 with TRBJ1-2, with D hard to call. This CDR3 comprises 12 residues. CDR1 is MGHRA and CDR2 is YSYEKL in the germline V gene. Trimming left V 3 bases short and J 8 bases short, with 10 bases between. For the CDR3, the DNA is TGCGCCAGCAGCCATGCCAGAGGGGGCTACACCTTC. The encoded protein is CASSHARGGYTF.

This sequence joins TRBV6-5 and TRBJ2-3, with 9 bases fitting TRBD1. This CDR3 has 13 residues. CDR1 and CDR2 (germline): MNHEY, SVGAGI. V lost 2 bases to trimming and J lost 10 bases; unmatched junction nucleotides: 4. The CDR3 sequence: CASSYGRTGAQYF. In nucleotides, the CDR3 is TGTGCCAGCAGTTACGGACGGACAGGGGCGCAGTATTTT.

By its share, this clonotype is medium-sized. This chain uses TRBV10-3 with TRBJ1-5, with D unresolved. The CDR3 loop spans 16 amino acids. Trimming removed 3 bases from V and 2 bases from J, with 14 bases in between. Per the germline V gene, CDR1 is ENHRY and CDR2 is SYGVKD. The CDR3 DNA sequence: TGTGCCATCAGTGAAGGAGTCCCATCGGGCAATCAGCCCCAGCATTTT. Residues: CAISEGVPSGNQPQHF.

Details on this clonotype: A read error is possible here, since a much larger clone lies one base away. V gene TRBV5-8 combines with J gene TRBJ1-4, with 7 bases matching TRBD1. CDR1 and CDR2 from the germline V gene are SGHTS and YDEGEE. The CDR3 totals 18 residues. The CDR3 here is CASSLVAGGRGPNEKLSF. DNA of the CDR3: TGTGCCAGCAGCTTGGTGGCAGGGGGACGTGGGCCTAATGAAAAACTGTCTTTT. The full variable domain, with the rest looked up from reference TRBV5-8 and TRBJ1-4, is EAGVTQSPTHLIKTRGQQATLRCSPISGHTSVYWYQQALGLGLQFLLWYDEGEERNRGNFPPRFSGRQFPNYSSELNVNALELEDSALYLCASSLVAGGRGPNEKLSFGSGTQLSVL.

This chain links TRBV7-9 with TRBJ1-2; 7 positions agree with TRBD1. Per germline, CDR1 SEHNR and CDR2 FQNEAQ (reference sequence). The CDR3 is 14 residues long. V shed 7 bases, J shed 6 bases, and the junction held 11 bases outside the gene matches. The CDR3 bases are TGTGCCAGCACCCCTGGGGGGACAGACCATGGCTACACCTTC. This sequence encodes CASTPGGTDHGYTF.

In the case of this clonotype: A much larger clone differs from this one at a single base, so this may be a read error. This chain connects TRBV7-9 to TRBJ2-7, with D tentatively TRBD2 (6 bases). CDR1 is SEHNR, CDR2 FQNEAQ, per germline (reference sequence). This CDR3 comprises 15 residues. The V gene lost 0 bases and the J gene lost 5 bases, with 14 bases spanning the gap. The CDR3 loop reads CASSLAPGVSHEQYF. The CDR3 coding sequence is TGTGCCAGCAGCTTAGCCCCGGGAGTTAGTCACGAGCAGTACTTC.

Worth noting for this clonotype: A much larger clone differs by one base, so this may be a read error. The rearrangement links TRBV12-3 or TRBV12-4 to TRBJ2-3; D gene ambiguous. This CDR3 comprises 13 residues. V lost 5 bases and J 7 bases, leaving 13 bases between the germline ends. CDR3 bases: TGTGCCAGCAGTCGCTCGGCCCCATATACGCAGTATTTT. Translating it yields CASSRSAPYTQYF.

The V and J genes are TRBV4-3 and TRBJ2-6; tentative D call: TRBD1 (5 bases). The germline V and J ends were trimmed by 0 bases and 4 bases, with 22 bases remaining between them. Germline CDR1 is LGHNA and CDR2 is YSLEER. The CDR3 sequence is 20 residues long. CDR3 in amino acids: CASSQDLTAPSLRGANVLTF. CDR3 coding DNA: TGCGCCAGCAGCCAAGATTTGACAGCCCCCTCCCTGAGGGGGGCCAACGTCCTGACTTTC.

V gene TRBV30 combines with J gene TRBJ1-2; 10 bases fit TRBD1. V dropped 3 bases and J dropped 8; count of bases not matched to a gene: 9. This CDR3 is built from 14 residues. Germline V gene data show CDR1 as GTSNPN and CDR2 as SVGIG (reference sequence). The DNA for the CDR3 is TGTGCCTGGAGGGACCGGGACAGGGGAAGCGGCTACACCTTC. Translation gives CAWRDRDRGSGYTF.

This chain links TRBV30 with TRBJ1-2; the match to TRBD1 covers 7 bases. CDR3 size: 13 residues. After removal of 0 bases from V and 8 bases from J, the junction contained 6 bases not matched to a gene. Germline V gene lookup returns CDR1 GTSNPN and CDR2 SVGIG (reference sequence). The CDR3 region has the DNA TGTGCCTGGAGTGTCGCACAGGGGAGAGGCTACACCTTC. It yields the protein CAWSVAQGRGYTF.

This clonotype was seen a few times. A much larger clone is a single base away; this may be a read error. This chain connects TRBV20-1 to TRBJ2-2, with 7 bases matching TRBD1. The length of the CDR3 is 12 residues. Per the germline V gene, CDR1 is DFQATT and CDR2 is SNEGSKA (reference sequence). This chain's CDR3 is CSVPDRTGEPFF. DNA for the CDR3: TGCAGTGTTCCGGACAGGACCGGGGAGCCGTTTTTT.

The CDR3, as DNA: TGTGCCAGCAGCCTAGAAAACATTCAGTACTTC. Its protein is CASSLENIQYF. This rearrangement joins TRBV27 to TRBJ2-4; no reliable D call. The length of the CDR3 is 11 residues. V dropped 6 bases and J dropped 5 bases, with 5 bases sitting between them. From germline, CDR1 is MNHEY and CDR2 SMNVEV (reference sequence).

The chain uses TRBV27 and TRBJ1-2; a possible D gene is TRBD1 (5 bases). CDR1 is MNHEY and CDR2 is SMNVEV in the germline V gene (reference sequence). V lost 5 bases, J lost 7 bases, and 11 bases lay in between. The CDR3 runs to 12 residues. Here the CDR3 DNA reads TGTGCCAGCAGTCCCCGGGACGGTGGCTACACCTTC. This translates into CASSPRDGGYTF.

The chain combines TRBV29-1 with TRBJ2-6; no clear D. V was shortened by 1 base and J by 2 bases, with 12 bases between the two germline ends. This CDR3 has 16 residues. CDR1 is SQVTM, CDR2 ANQGSEA, per germline. The CDR3 DNA reads as TGCAGCGTTGAAGGTTCTGGGGTAACTGGGGCCAACGTCCTGACTTTC. This encodes CSVEGSGVTGANVLTF.

CDR3 loop: CATSPEQGEAGELFF. Written as DNA, the CDR3 is TGTGCCACCAGTCCCGAACAGGGGGAGGCCGGGGAGCTGTTTTTT. The gene calls are TRBV24-1 and TRBJ2-2; 8 bases are a match to TRBD1. Germline-derived CDR1 and CDR2 are KGHDR and SFDVKD. This CDR3 is 15 amino acids long. With 6 bases clipped from V and 6 bases from J, the junction kept 8 bases outside the gene matches.

The chain has TRBV29-1 and TRBJ2-3, with TRBD2 identical over 11 bases. Germline lookup yields CDR1 SQVTM and CDR2 ANQGSEA. This CDR3 region has 14 residues. V shed 3 bases and J 5 bases; nucleotides not matched to a gene: 4. DNA of the CDR3: TGCAGCGTTGAGACTAGCGGGGTGCTAGATACGCAGTATTTT. It is translated as CSVETSGVLDTQYF.

This clonotype was seen ten or more times. The chain joins TRBV10-3 to TRBJ2-3; D is unclear. V was shortened by 3 bases and J by 2 bases, with 12 bases between the two germline ends. There are 15 residues in the CDR3. Germline lookup yields CDR1 ENHRY and CDR2 SYGVKD. For the CDR3, the DNA is TGTGCCATCAGTGAAAGGTCCGCCGTCACAGATACGCAGTATTTT. Amino acid sequence: CAISERSAVTDTQYF.

This clonotype showed up many times. The V gene is TRBV30, the J gene TRBJ1-6; no clear D. Germline CDR1 and CDR2: GTSNPN and SVGIG (reference sequence). V lost 0 bases and J lost 17, with 14 bases in between. The CDR3 length is 12 residues. CDR3 protein: CAWSVHMSPVHF. CDR3 sequence (DNA): TGTGCCTGGAGTGTACATATGTCCCCTGTCCACTTT.

The J gene is TRBJ2-7, the V gene TRBV2; 10 nucleotides agree with TRBD1. The CDR3 runs to 14 residues. CDR1 and CDR2 from the germline V gene are SNHLY and FYNNEI. J gave up 4 bases and V 7 bases, and 7 bases lay outside the gene matches. CDR3 DNA sequence: TGTGCCAGCAACCCCGGGACAGGGGTTTACGAGCAGTACTTC. Protein sequence: CASNPGTGVYEQYF.